The 2 T cell receptor beta chains reported below all come from one sample, sequenced in a study of CD4 T cell repertoires in COVID-19 (dated by TCRdb to about 2021). Explained via the paper, the time point label denotes: sample from a COVID-19-recovered individual after infection. Library preparation used the immunoSEQ multiplex PCR assay. TCRdb stores this immuneACCESS table with in-frame sequences only. Part of the clones is absent; in the studies checked, under half of the shortfall reflects unresolved V genes, and no reason is known for the rest. This sample is represented by some 71,000 clones; about four fifths of them were singletons. Of the sample, approximately 0.55% falls within the top ten clones. This sample comprised CD4+ T cells from peripheral blood, obtained after recovery from COVID-19. The origin of the receptors is a human donor who had COVID-19.

The chain employs TRBV12-5 and TRBJ2-5; D unresolved. The CDR3 runs 16 residues. Trimming removed 4 bases at V and 4 bases at J, with 19 bases between. From germline, CDR1 is LGHNT and CDR2 FRNRAP. CDR3 sequence: CASGSPLWNPGETQYF. The CDR3 coding sequence is TGTGCTAGTGGTTCCCCCCTTTGGAACCCCGGAGAGACCCAGTACTTC.

This chain connects TRBV3-1 (or the pseudogene TRBV3-2) to TRBJ1-1; 7 nucleotides agree with TRBD1. Per germline, CDR1 LGHDT and CDR2 YNNKEL (reference sequence). The CDR3 contains 15 residues. Trimming took 4 bases from V and 2 from J; bases not matched to a gene: 7. This chain's CDR3 is CASSRIDRENTEAFF. The CDR3 DNA is TGTGCCAGCAGCCGAATAGACAGGGAAAACACTGAAGCTTTCTTT.